The present T cell receptor beta chain was sequenced within a study of cytomegalovirus exposure and HLA in healthy donors. A single count supports this clone. Its specificity is unknown. These donors, healthy bone marrow donors, were studied. Study results and limitations: What TCR beta sequences reportedly achieved was accurate prediction of HLA-A and HLA-B alleles in most subjects. Specificity of a few CMV-associated chains for CMV antigens was verified in vitro.

CDR3 length equals 16 residues. Germline V lookup: CDR1 SNHLY, CDR2 FYNNEI. V was pared by 1 base and J by 0 bases, with 10 bases between. The PCR was carried out with 60 Vbeta primers and 13 Jbeta primers. Produced via immunoSEQ multiplex PCR; TCRdb's table is partial and in-frame only. The table includes 150,000 to 200,000 clones, 75% to 85% detected once. The origin of this receptor is a woman in her late teens or twenties in good health and CMV-seronegative. The material sequenced was PBMCs. The rearrangement joins TRBV2 to TRBJ2-1; no definite D call. CDR3: CASSEGPWSSYNEQFF. Written as DNA, the CDR3 is TGTGCCAGCAGTGAAGGACCCTGGAGCTCCTACAATGAGCAGTTCTTC.